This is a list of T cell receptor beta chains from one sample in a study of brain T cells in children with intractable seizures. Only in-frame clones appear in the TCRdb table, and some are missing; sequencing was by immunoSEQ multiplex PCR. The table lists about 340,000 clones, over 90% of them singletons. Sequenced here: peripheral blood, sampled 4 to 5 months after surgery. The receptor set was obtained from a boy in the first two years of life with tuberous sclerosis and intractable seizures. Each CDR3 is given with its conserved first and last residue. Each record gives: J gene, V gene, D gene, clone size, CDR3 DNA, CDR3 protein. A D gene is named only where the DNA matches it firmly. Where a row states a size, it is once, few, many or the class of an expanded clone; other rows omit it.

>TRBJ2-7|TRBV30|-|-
TGTGCCTGGAGTGTCGACCCTTGCTCCTACGAGCAGTACTTC
CAWSVDPCSYEQYF
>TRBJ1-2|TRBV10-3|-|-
TGTGCCATCAGGTTACCATATAACTATGGCTACACCTTC
CAIRLPYNYGYTF
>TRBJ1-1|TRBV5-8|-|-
TGTGCCAGCAGCTTGGACACGAACACTGAAGCTTTCTTT
CASSLDTNTEAFF
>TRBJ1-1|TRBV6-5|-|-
TGTGCCAGCAGTCGGACAGAGAACACTGAAGCTTTCTTT
CASSRTENTEAFF
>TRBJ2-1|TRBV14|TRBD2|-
TGTGCCAGCAGCCCCTTTCGGACTAGCTCAAACTACAATGAGCAGTTCTTC
CASSPFRTSSNYNEQFF
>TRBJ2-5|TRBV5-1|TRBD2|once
TGCGCCAGCAATCTAGCTAGCGGGGGGGCGGAGACCCAGTACTTC
CASNLASGGAETQYF
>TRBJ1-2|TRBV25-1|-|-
TGTGCCAGCAGTGACCCCGGGAACTATGGCTACACCTTC
CASSDPGNYGYTF
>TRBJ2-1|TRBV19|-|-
TGTGCCAGTGGGGGACTGAACAATGAGCAGTTCTTC
CASGGLNNEQFF
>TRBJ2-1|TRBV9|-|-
TGTGCCAGCAGCGTAGAAGTTGGCGACGGGCTTCAGTTCTTC
CASSVEVGDGLQFF
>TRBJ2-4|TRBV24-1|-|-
TGTGCCACCAGTGACCCAGACAGGCCAGATCAGTACTTC
CATSDPDRPDQYF
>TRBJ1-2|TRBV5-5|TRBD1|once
TGTGCCAGCACCCTGTTGACAGGGGGTATCTATGGCTACACCTTC
CASTLLTGGIYGYTF
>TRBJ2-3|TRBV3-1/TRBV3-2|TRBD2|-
TGTGCCAGCAGCCAAATAGCGGGGGGCACAGATACGCAGTATTTT
CASSQIAGGTDTQYF
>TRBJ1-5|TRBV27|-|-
TGTGCCAGCAGTTCGAAGAAACAGAGTTATAGCAATCAGCCCCAGCATTTT
CASSSKKQSYSNQPQHF
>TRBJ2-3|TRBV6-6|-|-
TGTGCCAGCAGTTACTCGGGGTATAGCACAGATACGCAGTATTTT
CASSYSGYSTDTQYF
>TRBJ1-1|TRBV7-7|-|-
TGTGCTAGCAGCCCCATCCCGGGACATACGAACACTGAAGCTTTCTTT
CASSPIPGHTNTEAFF
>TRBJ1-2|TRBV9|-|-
TGTGCCAGCAGCCCTTCCGGGGGGCTGTCCTATGGCTACACCTTC
CASSPSGGLSYGYTF
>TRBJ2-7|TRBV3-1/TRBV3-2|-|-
TGTGCCAGCAGCCAAGAGGGGCTCTACGAGCAGTACTTC
CASSQEGLYEQYF
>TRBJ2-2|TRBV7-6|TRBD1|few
TGTGCCAGCACCGAAGGGGACAGAAACACCGGGGAGCTGTTTTTT
CASTEGDRNTGELFF
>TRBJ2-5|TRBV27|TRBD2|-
TGTGCCAGCAGCTCAAGATCTATAGCGGGAGGCGAAGAGACCCAGTACTTC
CASSSRSIAGGEETQYF
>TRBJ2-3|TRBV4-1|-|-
TGCGCCAGCAGCCAAGAGGGCCCTAGCACAGATACGCAGTATTTT
CASSQEGPSTDTQYF
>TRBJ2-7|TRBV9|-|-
TGTGCCAGCAGCGTACGAACAGACGGCGAGCAGTACTTC
CASSVRTDGEQYF
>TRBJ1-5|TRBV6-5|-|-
TGTGCCGCGAGTGGGGGGGGGAATCAGCCCCAGCATTTT
CAASGGGNQPQHF
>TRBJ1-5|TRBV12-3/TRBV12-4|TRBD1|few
TGTGCCAGCAGACCAGGGGGCGATCAGCCCCAGCATTTT
CASRPGGDQPQHF
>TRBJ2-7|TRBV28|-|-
TGTGCCAGCAGTAATTACTACGAGCAGTACTTC
CASSNYYEQYF
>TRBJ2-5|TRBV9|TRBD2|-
TGTGCCAGCAGCGTCGGGACTAGCGGAGCTTGGTACCAAGAGACCCAGTACTTC
CASSVGTSGAWYQETQYF
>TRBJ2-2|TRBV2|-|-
TGTGCCAGCAGTGATTGGGACGGGGAGCTGTTTTTT
CASSDWDGELFF
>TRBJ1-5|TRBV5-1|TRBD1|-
TGCGCCAGCAGCTTGGGAGGGGACAGGTTCAATAGCAATCAGCCCCAGCATTTT
CASSLGGDRFNSNQPQHF
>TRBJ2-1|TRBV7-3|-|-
TGTGCCAGCAGCTTGGACCTTATGAATGAGCAGTTCTTC
CASSLDLMNEQFF
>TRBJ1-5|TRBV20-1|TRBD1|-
TGCAGTGCTAGTCCTCCCGGGACAGGGGCGGGTAGGGGTCAGCCCCAGCATTTT
CSASPPGTGAGRGQPQHF
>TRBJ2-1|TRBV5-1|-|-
TGCGCCAGCAGCTTTGCCACCGACAATGAGCAGTTCTTC
CASSFATDNEQFF
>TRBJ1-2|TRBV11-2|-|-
TGTGCCAGCAGCTCATACAAGGACACCTCTAACTATGGCTACACCTTC
CASSSYKDTSNYGYTF
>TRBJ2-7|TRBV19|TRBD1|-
TGTGCCAGTAGTGCGGGGACAGGGTCCTACGAGCAGTACTTC
CASSAGTGSYEQYF
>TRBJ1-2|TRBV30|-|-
TGTGCCTGGAGTCGGGCGTCCGTCTCCTATGGCTACACCTTC
CAWSRASVSYGYTF
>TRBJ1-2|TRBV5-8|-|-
TGTGCCAGCAGCTTGGCCTCTGAGGGGCGTCTCTATGGCTACACCTTC
CASSLASEGRLYGYTF
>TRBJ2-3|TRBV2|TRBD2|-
TGTGCCAGCAGTGAATTGTCACCGTGGCTAGCGGAAGATACGCAGTATTTT
CASSELSPWLAEDTQYF
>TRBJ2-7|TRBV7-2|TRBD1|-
TGTGCCAGCAGCCGGGACAGCACCTACGAGCAGTACTTC
CASSRDSTYEQYF
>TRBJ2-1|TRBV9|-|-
TGTGCCAGCAGCGTAGACCCTGGCCATGAGCAGTTCTTC
CASSVDPGHEQFF
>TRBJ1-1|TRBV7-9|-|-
TGTGCCAGCAGCTGGCAGACACTTGGGGACACTGAAGCTTTCTTT
CASSWQTLGDTEAFF
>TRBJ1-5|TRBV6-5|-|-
TGTGCCAGCAGTTACGGGCAGGGCAATCAGCCCCAGCATTTT
CASSYGQGNQPQHF
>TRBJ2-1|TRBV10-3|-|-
TGTGCCACCCTCCCCGACGCGGACAATGAGCAGTTCTTC
CATLPDADNEQFF
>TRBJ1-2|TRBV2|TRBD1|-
TGTGCCAGCAGTAGCGTTGGGACAGGGGAATTTGGCTATGGCTACACCTTC
CASSSVGTGEFGYGYTF
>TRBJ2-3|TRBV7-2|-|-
TGTGCCAGCAGCTTAGACGCGGGGGCCCGCACAGATACGCAGTATTTT
CASSLDAGARTDTQYF
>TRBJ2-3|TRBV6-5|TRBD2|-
TGTGCCAGCAGGCCGACTAGCGGGGGAGCAGATACGCAGTATTTT
CASRPTSGGADTQYF
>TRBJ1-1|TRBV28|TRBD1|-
TGTGCCAGCAGTCAGGGGGCCACTGAAGCTTTCTTT
CASSQGATEAFF
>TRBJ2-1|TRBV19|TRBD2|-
TGTGCCAGTAGTTGGGAGGGTAGCTCCTACAATGAGCAGTTCTTC
CASSWEGSSYNEQFF
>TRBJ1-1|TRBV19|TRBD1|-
TGTGCCAGCCGGACAGGGGTGATCGGCACTGAAGCTTTCTTT
CASRTGVIGTEAFF
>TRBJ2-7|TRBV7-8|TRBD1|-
TGTGCCAGCAGCTTCCTAGACAGGGACTACGAGCAGTACTTC
CASSFLDRDYEQYF
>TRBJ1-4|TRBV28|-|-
TGTGCCAGCAGGAAAATAGGGGGGAGAGGTGAAAAACTGTTTTTT
CASRKIGGRGEKLFF
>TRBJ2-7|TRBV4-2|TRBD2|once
TGTGCCAGCAGCCTCTTCAAGCGGGAGGGCTCCTACGAGCAGTACTTC
CASSLFKREGSYEQYF
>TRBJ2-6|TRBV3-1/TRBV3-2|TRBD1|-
TGTGCCAGCAGCCAAGTTAGACAGGGTATCACTGGGGCCAACGTCCTGACTTTC
CASSQVRQGITGANVLTF
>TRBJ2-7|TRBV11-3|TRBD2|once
TGTGCCAGCAGCTCCCGTAGCGGGAGCTCCTACGAGCAGTACTTC
CASSSRSGSSYEQYF
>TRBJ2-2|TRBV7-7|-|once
TGTGCTAGCAGCCGCGGGTTGAACACCGGGGAGCTGTTTTTT
CASSRGLNTGELFF
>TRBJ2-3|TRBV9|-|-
TGTGCCAGCAGCGTAGATCCTAGCGTAAATACGCAGTATTTT
CASSVDPSVNTQYF